This T cell receptor (beta chain) was retrieved from a study of Graves' ophthalmopathy and Graves' hyperthyroidism. Study results and limitations: Ophthalmopathy and stable hyperthyroidism were discriminated by a 13-signature model, with about 91% sensitivity and 80% to 84% specificity. Blood repertoires reportedly contained most expanded thyroid clonotypes above 0.001 frequency.

A duration under 3 months, NOSPECS ≥4, CAS ≥3 and moderate-to-severe activity characterized the donors with ophthalmopathy. This clonotype was observed a single time. Its specificity is unknown. Researchers took RNA transcripts and amplified TCR beta CDR3 regions from them. HTBI primers primed a first-round RT-PCR, and a second-round multiplex PCR followed. TCRdb redid the calling of the multiplex PCR reads with MiXCR, one entry per CDR3 protein. The data show 650,000 to 800,000 distinct CDR3 sequences, 35% to 45% seen once. V dropped 3 bases and J dropped 2 bases, with 16 bases sitting between them. The CDR3 loop spans 17 amino acids.

This receptor was obtained from an adult man with Graves' ophthalmopathy. J is TRBJ1-4 and V is TRBV12-3 or TRBV12-4, with a weak D call TRBD1 (5 bases). Sample: peripheral blood. CDR3 in DNA: TGTGCCAGCAGTTTTGACAGAGGCTTAGCGACTAATGAAAAACTGTTTTTT. Translating it yields CASSFDRGLATNEKLFF.